A selection of T cell receptor beta chains follows, all from one sample in a study of T cell changes during pregnancy in multiple sclerosis. Clones were sequenced by immunoSEQ multiplex PCR, and TCRdb holds only the in-frame ones, with some missing. The sample has about 30,000 clones, more than 90% seen once; the top ten hold approximately 6%. This material consisted of CD8+ T cells from peripheral blood mononuclear cells, taken before pregnancy. These receptors were collected from a female donor with multiple sclerosis, enrolled in a pregnancy study. The CDR3 runs from the conserved cysteine through the conserved F or W. A D gene is named only where the DNA matches it firmly. The listing skips clone size in some rows; elsewhere it reads once, few, many or a size class.

j_gene,d_gene,v_gene,abundance,CDR3nt,CDR3aa
TRBJ2-2,TRBD1,TRBV5-4,.,TGTGCCAGCAGCCTTCCGGGACAGACGAACACCGGGGAGCTGTTTTTT,CASSLPGQTNTGELFF
TRBJ2-1,.,TRBV19,.,TGTGCCAGTAGTCTCATAGCGGCCTCCTACAATGAGCAGTTCTTC,CASSLIAASYNEQFF
TRBJ2-5,TRBD1,TRBV11-2,once,TGTGCCAGCAGCTGGGACAGTCAAGAGACCCAGTACTTC,CASSWDSQETQYF
TRBJ2-7,.,TRBV18,.,TGTGCCAGCTCACAAAGGGGGAAACTCTACGAGCAGTACTTC,CASSQRGKLYEQYF
TRBJ1-2,TRBD1,TRBV10-3,.,TGTGCCACGTGGCAGGGGGCAGAGGGCTACACCTTC,CATWQGAEGYTF
TRBJ2-1,TRBD2,TRBV6-6,.,TGTGCCAGCAGTTTCCTAGCGGGAGTCTACAATGAGCAGTTCTTC,CASSFLAGVYNEQFF
TRBJ2-1,TRBD1,TRBV29-1,.,TGCAGCGCTGGACAGGGGCCCTACAATGAGCAGTTCTTC,CSAGQGPYNEQFF
TRBJ1-2,.,TRBV6-1,.,TGTGCCAGCAGTTCAGGCCAGGGTGGGGACTATGGCTACACCTTC,CASSSGQGGDYGYTF
TRBJ1-1,.,TRBV27,.,TGTGCCAGCAGTTCCCAGGGGAGAGGTGAAGCTTTCTTT,CASSSQGRGEAFF
TRBJ2-1,.,TRBV7-6,.,TGTGCCAGCAGCTCAAGAGGGCCCGGTGAGCAGTTCTTC,CASSSRGPGEQFF
TRBJ2-2,.,TRBV9,.,TGTGCCAGCAGCCAGCTAAGTCCAGGGTTAAACGGGGAGCTGTTTTTT,CASSQLSPGLNGELFF
TRBJ2-7,.,TRBV7-3,.,TGTGCCAGCAGCTTACGCGCCGATACCTACGAGCAGTACTTC,CASSLRADTYEQYF
TRBJ1-2,TRBD1,TRBV9,.,TGTGCCAGCAGCGTCAGGGACAGCTATGGCTACACCTTC,CASSVRDSYGYTF
TRBJ2-7,TRBD2,TRBV13,.,TGTGCCACCGGGGGGGCTGGGAGCTCCTACGAGCAGTACTTC,CATGGAGSSYEQYF
TRBJ2-2,TRBD2,TRBV7-9,once,TGTGCCAGCAGCTCCACTAGCGGGAGGGCCACCGGGGAGCTGTTTTTT,CASSSTSGRATGELFF
TRBJ2-2,.,TRBV6-4,.,TGTGCCAGCAGTGAGGAACCTAGAACCGGGGAGCTGTTTTTT,CASSEEPRTGELFF
TRBJ2-7,.,TRBV19,.,TGTGCCAGTAGCGTTCAATTGACAATCCGCGAGCAGTACTTC,CASSVQLTIREQYF
TRBJ2-1,TRBD1,TRBV25-1,.,TGTGCCAGCAGTGTTTCAGGGGGCGCTTTCAATGAGCAGTTCTTC,CASSVSGGAFNEQFF
TRBJ2-7,.,TRBV4-1,once,TGCGCCAGCAGCCACCGGGGGGCCGGGACTCTAGATTACGAGCAGTACTTC,CASSHRGAGTLDYEQYF
TRBJ2-7,.,TRBV6-5,.,TGTGCCAGCAGTGTCGGGTCAGCCTACGAGCAGTACTTC,CASSVGSAYEQYF
TRBJ1-1,.,TRBV19,.,TGTGCCAGTAGTATGCAGGGAGGGAACACTGAAGCTTTCTTT,CASSMQGGNTEAFF
TRBJ2-7,.,TRBV4-1,once,TGCGCCAGCAGCCAAGTAGACAGCCCCTACGAGCAGTACTTC,CASSQVDSPYEQYF
TRBJ2-7,.,TRBV19,.,TGTGCCAGTAGTACGGGGACTGAGTACGAGCAGTACTTC,CASSTGTEYEQYF
TRBJ1-2,.,TRBV29-1,once,TGCAGCGTTGGGGGGGTGGCAGACCCTCGGATATACTATGGCTACACCTTC,CSVGGVADPRIYYGYTF
TRBJ2-1,.,TRBV12-2,.,TGTGCAAGTCGCTTTAAACTAGCCCCAAGCTCCTACAATGAGCAGTTCTTC,CASRFKLAPSSYNEQFF
TRBJ1-2,TRBD1,TRBV27,once,TGTGCCAGCAGTCCAGGGACAGGGGCTGGCTACACCTTC,CASSPGTGAGYTF
TRBJ1-2,.,TRBV19,.,TGTGCCAGTAGCGACAGCTATGGCTACACCTTC,CASSDSYGYTF
TRBJ1-5,TRBD1,TRBV28,.,TGTGCCAGCAGTTTTAGGACAGGGGCTCAGCCCCAGCATTTT,CASSFRTGAQPQHF
TRBJ2-7,.,TRBV27,.,TGTGCCAGCGGAGGTTCTTTCGGGCAGTACTTC,CASGGSFGQYF
TRBJ2-2,TRBD2,TRBV29-1,few,TGCAGCGTTGAAACCTCGGGACTAGACACCGGGGAGCTGTTTTTT,CSVETSGLDTGELFF
TRBJ2-1,.,TRBV27,once,TGTGCCACCCTGGATGGGGGGAGCTCCTACAATGAGCAGTTCTTC,CATLDGGSSYNEQFF